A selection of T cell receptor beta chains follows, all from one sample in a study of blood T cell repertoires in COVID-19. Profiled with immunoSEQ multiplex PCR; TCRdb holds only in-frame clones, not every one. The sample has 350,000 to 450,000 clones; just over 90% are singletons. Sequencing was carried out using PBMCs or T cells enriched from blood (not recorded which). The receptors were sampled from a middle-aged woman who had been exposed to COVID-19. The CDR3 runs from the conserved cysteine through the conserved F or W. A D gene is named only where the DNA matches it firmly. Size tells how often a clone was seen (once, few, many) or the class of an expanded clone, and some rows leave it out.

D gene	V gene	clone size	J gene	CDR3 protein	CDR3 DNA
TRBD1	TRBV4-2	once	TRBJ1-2	CASSGGTDLYGYTF	TGTGCCAGCAGCGGAGGGACAGACCTCTATGGCTACACCTTC
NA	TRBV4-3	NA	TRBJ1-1	CASSPPGHPNTEAFF	TGCGCCAGCAGCCCCCCGGGACACCCGAACACTGAAGCTTTCTTT
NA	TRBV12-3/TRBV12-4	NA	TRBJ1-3	CASSLQAPLRF	TGTGCCAGCAGTCTTCAAGCCCCCCTGAGGTTT
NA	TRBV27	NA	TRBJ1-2	CASSLSRAGYYGYTF	TGTGCCAGCAGTTTATCGAGGGCGGGTTACTATGGCTACACCTTC
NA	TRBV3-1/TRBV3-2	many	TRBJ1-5	CASSQGLQGYNQPQHF	TGTGCCAGCAGCCAAGGTTTACAGGGATACAATCAGCCCCAGCATTTT
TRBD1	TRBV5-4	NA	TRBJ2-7	CASSLYDRDHEQYF	TGTGCCAGCAGCCTATATGACAGGGACCACGAGCAGTACTTC
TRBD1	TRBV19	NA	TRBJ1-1	CASSRQGQNTEAFF	TGTGCCAGTAGTAGACAGGGGCAGAACACTGAAGCTTTCTTT
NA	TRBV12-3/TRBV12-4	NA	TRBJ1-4	CASSLVQEKLFF	TGTGCCAGCAGTTTAGTCCAGGAAAAACTGTTTTTT
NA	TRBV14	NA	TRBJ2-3	CASSQQGTSSTDTQYF	TGTGCCAGCAGCCAACAGGGAACTTCTAGCACAGATACGCAGTATTTT
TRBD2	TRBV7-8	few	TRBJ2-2	CASSWTSGRASTGELFF	TGTGCCAGCAGCTGGACTAGCGGGAGGGCTAGCACCGGGGAGCTGTTTTTT
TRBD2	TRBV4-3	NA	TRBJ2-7	CASSQDVASGSHEQYF	TGCGCCAGCAGCCAAGATGTAGCTAGCGGGAGCCACGAGCAGTACTTC
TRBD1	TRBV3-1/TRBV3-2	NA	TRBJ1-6	CASSQGLTGNSPLHF	TGTGCCAGCAGCCAAGGATTGACAGGGAATTCACCCCTCCACTTT
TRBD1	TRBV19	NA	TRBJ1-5	CASRPDRVNQPQHF	TGTGCCAGTAGGCCCGACAGGGTCAATCAGCCCCAGCATTTT
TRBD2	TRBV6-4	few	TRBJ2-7	CASSRREGDEQYF	TGTGCCAGCAGTCGACGGGAGGGCGACGAGCAGTACTTC
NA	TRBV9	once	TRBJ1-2	CASSPRGQIYYGYTF	TGTGCCAGCAGCCCTCGCGGACAGATATACTATGGCTACACCTTC
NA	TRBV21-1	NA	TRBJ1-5	CASSKDKARKLYSNQPQHF	TGTGCCAGCAGCAAAGATAAGGCCAGGAAGCTTTATAGCAATCAGCCCCAGCATTTT
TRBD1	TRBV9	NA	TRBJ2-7	CASSAGTGPYEQYF	TGTGCCAGCAGCGCGGGGACAGGCCCCTACGAGCAGTACTTC